In this sample, the clone carrying this TCR beta chain turned up once. Its cognate antigen is unknown. This sample was taken from a study of T cells in Graves' hyperthyroidism and ophthalmopathy. Notes on the study in general: Within blood appeared most thyroid clonotypes that had expanded above 0.001.

Hyperthyroidism was newly diagnosed in patients aged 18 to 65 (duration under 2 months). TCR beta CDR3 sequences were amplified from RNA transcripts. During a first-round RT-PCR of the TCR CDR3, the HTBI primer set was used. MiXCR was run by TCRdb on the multiplex PCR reads, yielding one entry per CDR3 protein. The table has roughly 400,000 distinct CDR3 sequences, 25% seen once. The germline CDR1 and CDR2 sequences are MGHRA and YSYEKL. The CDR3 loop spans 14 amino acids. With 1 base removed from V and 3 bases from J, the gap between germline ends came to 9 bases. The chain recombines TRBV4-1 with TRBJ1-2; tentatively, D is TRBD1 (5 bases). The sequenced sample consisted of blood. The receptor comes from a man between 50 and 59 years old with Graves' hyperthyroidism. CDR3 protein: CASSQGRGYYGYTF. The CDR3 coding sequence is TGCGCCAGCAGCCAAGGGAGGGGATACTATGGCTACACCTTC.